This entry describes one T cell receptor (beta chain). The specificity of this receptor is unknown. Base-call qualities are not available, and no considerably larger clone is one nucleotide away. From its cysteine to its phenylalanine, the CDR3 spans 16 amino acids. CDR3 DNA is the only sequence kept; it has 48 bases, read in frame from the first base. According to the germline V gene (reference sequence), CDR1 reads LNHDA and CDR2 reads SQIVND. The germline V end is reduced by 7 bases and the J end by 6 bases; junction bases left unmatched: 14. The sample is drawn from a study of blood T cell repertoires in COVID-19 (dated by TCRdb to the early 2020s). For the study in its entirety: Samples covering the acute and convalescent phases of COVID-19 were provided by collaborators in the United States, Italy and Spain. The material from the prospective study consisted of cDNA or gDNA derived from T cells, B-cell-depleted T cells, or PBMCs. Subjects who had been exposed to COVID-19, were actively infected with it, or had recovered from it provided the deeply sampled blood TCRbeta repertoires that made up the dataset. A freely available public database, intended as a resource for researchers studying the immune response to SARS-CoV-2, is where the repertoires were released. Samples were obtained from the ongoing ImmuneRACE study (first 160 participants) and from over 1,000 subjects provided by 6 global collaborators. Sample metadata almost always included a de-identified subject ID, COVID-19 status, age in years and sex. HLA class I and class II types, where available, came from metadata supplied by the sample provider rather than from assay-based typing. Here is what the overall study found, with its caveats: The quantity of clinical and demographic metadata differed by source and by participant and was supplied without curation.

The immunoSEQ Assay, a bias-controlled multiplex PCR, was used to amplify TCRbeta CDR3 regions from genomic DNA. The authors' analysis ran thus. Within the assay, amplification of reference gene primers was used to estimate how many nucleated cells each sample contained. To quantify the absolute abundance of each unique TCRbeta CDR3 rearrangement, sequence reads were collapsed and filtered. For each sample, productive Simpson clonality was calculated as the square root of Simpson's diversity index across productive rearrangements. TCRdb re-hosts the immuneACCESS table, in-frame sequences only. Its copies lack some clones; in the studies checked, an unresolved V gene accounts for under half of them, and the cause for the rest is not known. V and J calls and clone size are copied from that table; D and trimming were computed from the DNA. The sample table lists around 140,000 clones, approximately 80% of them with a count of one. 1.6% of the sample lies in the top ten.

Collaborating institutions collected whole blood in K2EDTA tubes following their own protocols. For TCRbeta analysis, collaborators shipped samples as frozen whole blood, isolated PBMCs, or DNA extracted from either of those sample types. The receptor was isolated from a human donor in a cohort sampled during active COVID-19. The sample consisted of peripheral blood. The chain is made from TRBV19 and TRBJ2-7, and TRBD2 aligns with 11 junction nucleotides. The DNA sequence is given as TGTGCCAGTAAGAAGGAAACTAGCGGGAGTTGGCGCGAGCAGTACTTC. Translated, it reads CASKKETSGSWREQYF.